The 14 T cell receptor beta chains reported below all come from one sample, sequenced in a study of T cell clones after liver transplantation. Produced via immunoSEQ multiplex PCR; TCRdb's table is partial and in-frame only. This table has 70,000 to 85,000 clones, roughly 80% appearing once. Sequences were derived from CD4+ T cells from blood, sampled before liver transplant. These receptor sequences come from a human donor who received a liver transplant.

The chain couples TRBV6-6 to TRBJ2-7; TRBD2 aligns across 9 bases. Looked up from germline, CDR1 is MNHNY and CDR2 is SVGAGI (reference sequence). With V trimmed by 5 bases and J by 7 bases, 9 bases remained unmatched. This CDR3 has 14 residues. As DNA, the CDR3 is TGTGCCAGCAGTCCGACTAGCGGCATGAGGGAGCAGTACTTC. Its translation is CASSPTSGMREQYF.

The gene calls are TRBV5-1 and TRBJ2-3, with D hard to call. Trimming removed 0 bases from V and 5 bases from J, with 13 bases in between. The CDR3 totals 15 residues. Germline V lookup: CDR1 SGHRS, CDR2 YFSETQ. The CDR3 here is CASSLAGARGDTQYF. DNA for the CDR3: TGCGCCAGCAGCTTGGCCGGAGCCCGAGGAGATACGCAGTATTTT. Looking up the rest from reference TRBV5-1 and TRBJ2-3 gives the full variable domain: KAGVTQTPRYLIKTRGQQVTLSCSPISGHRSVSWYQQTPGQGLQFLFEYFSETQRNKGNFPGRFSGRQFSNSRSEMNVSTLELGDSALYLCASSLAGARGDTQYFGPGTRLTVL.

V usage is TRBV9 and J usage is TRBJ1-5; maybe TRBD1 (5 bases). CDR3 size: 14 residues. The germline V and J ends were trimmed by 3 bases and 9 bases, with 16 bases remaining between them. Germline values: CDR1 SGDLS, CDR2 YYNGEE. CDR3 amino acids: CASSGGTAIGPQHF. CDR3 nucleotide sequence: TGTGCCAGCAGCGGCGGGACCGCCATCGGGCCCCAGCATTTT.

J is TRBJ2-1 and V is TRBV7-2; the match to TRBD1 covers 10 bases. The CDR3 has 16 amino acids. With V trimmed by 3 bases and J by 6 bases, 8 bases remained unmatched. From germline, CDR1 is SGHTA and CDR2 FQGNSA. This CDR3 reads CASSLMRTGGSNEQFF. CDR3 coding DNA: TGTGCCAGCAGCTTGATGAGGACAGGGGGATCCAATGAGCAGTTCTTC.

The rearrangement uses TRBV28 and TRBJ1-2; 7 positions agree with TRBD1. V trimming: 6 bases; J trimming: 7 bases; junction bases outside the gene matches: 11. Germline V gene lookup returns CDR1 MDHEN and CDR2 SYDVKM. The length of the CDR3 is 14 residues. This chain's CDR3 is CASRPPDRLGGYTF. Written as DNA, the CDR3 is TGTGCCAGCAGACCACCGGACAGGCTTGGTGGCTACACCTTC.

The chain is built from TRBV4-1 and TRBJ1-3, with TRBD1 matching 8 bases. Trimming took 3 bases from V and 3 from J; bases not matched to a gene: 7. The CDR3 loop spans 16 amino acids. CDR1 MGHRA and CDR2 YSYEKL come from the germline V gene. CDR3 nucleotides: TGCGCCAGCAGCCACAACGCAGGGGGCAGTGGAAACACCATATATTTT. Protein: CASSHNAGGSGNTIYF.

The V and J genes are TRBV19 and TRBJ2-3, with TRBD1 matching 10 bases. J gave up 2 bases and V 5 bases, and 7 bases lay outside the gene matches. CDR3 size: 16 residues. CDR1 and CDR2 (germline): LNHDA, SQIVND (reference sequence). The chain's CDR3 is CASSPRQGAVTDTQYF. The CDR3 DNA is TGTGCCAGTAGTCCACGACAGGGGGCCGTCACAGATACGCAGTATTTT.

The chain recombines TRBV30 with TRBJ1-1; perhaps TRBD1 as D (5 bases). The CDR3 has 13 amino acids. In germline, CDR1 is GTSNPN, CDR2 SVGIG (reference sequence). The CDR3, as DNA: TGTGCATCCGAAGGGGAAAGAAACCCCGAAGCTTTCTTT. Encoded protein: CASEGERNPEAFF.

The V gene is TRBV18, the J gene TRBJ1-1; D is ambiguous. Germline V CDR1 and CDR2: KGHSH, LQKENI. The CDR3 totals 15 residues. Trimming stripped 3 bases from V and 1 base from J, with 12 bases between. The CDR3 nucleotides read TGTGCCAGCTCACCTAGATATGGAGAGAACACTGAAGCTTTCTTT. Translated, it gives CASSPRYGENTEAFF. Variable domain in full (rest from reference TRBV18 and TRBJ1-1): NAGVMQNPRHLVRRRGQEARLRCSPMKGHSHVYWYRQLPEEGLKFMVYLQKENIIDESGMPKERFSAEFPKEGPSILRIQQVVRGDSAAYFCASSPRYGENTEAFFGQGTRLTVV.

This rearrangement joins TRBV5-1 to TRBJ1-1; D might be TRBD1 (6 bases). Between the trimmed V and J ends, which lost 1 base and 8 bases, there was a span of 15 bases. The CDR3 is 14 amino acids. CDR1 is SGHRS and CDR2 is YFSETQ in the germline V gene. The chain's CDR3 is CASSLTIQGSEAFF. The CDR3 DNA is TGCGCCAGCAGCTTGACAATACAGGGTTCAGAAGCTTTCTTT.

The rearrangement joins TRBV9 to TRBJ2-5; 8 nucleotides match TRBD1. Germline V CDR1 and CDR2: SGDLS, YYNGEE. The J segment lost 5 bases and the V segment lost 0 bases, leaving 6 bases of the junction unmatched. This CDR3 spans 15 amino acids. The CDR3 region is CASSVVQGAGETQYF. The CDR3 nucleotides read TGTGCCAGCAGCGTAGTCCAGGGGGCGGGCGAGACCCAGTACTTC.

Only one count was recorded for this clone. This chain joins TRBV28 and TRBJ1-2; weak D call: TRBD1 (6 bases). CDR1 and CDR2 from the germline V gene are MDHEN and SYDVKM. This CDR3 is 14 amino acids long. V dropped 7 bases and J dropped 8 bases, with 20 bases sitting between them. The CDR3 sequence is CASTLRGGWGGYTF. The CDR3 bases are TGTGCCAGCACCCTTCGGGGGGGCTGGGGCGGCTACACCTTC.

This clone has more than one count but fewer than ten. The chain employs TRBV10-3 and TRBJ2-3; D might be TRBD1 (5 bases). CDR1 is ENHRY, CDR2 SYGVKD, per germline. The CDR3 consists of 16 residues. With 0 bases removed from V and 4 bases from J, the gap between germline ends came to 14 bases. The CDR3 loop reads CAISESNQGFPDTQYF. CDR3 in DNA: TGTGCCATCAGTGAGTCGAACCAGGGTTTTCCAGATACGCAGTATTTT.

V is TRBV4-3 and J is TRBJ1-4; weak D call: TRBD1 (6 bases). The V and J ends lost 0 bases and 6 bases respectively, with 17 bases between them. Looked up from germline, CDR1 is LGHNA and CDR2 is YSLEER. The CDR3 extends over 17 amino acids. CDR3 sequence reads: CASSQDEGGEGDEKLFF. The CDR3 DNA is TGCGCCAGCAGCCAAGACGAGGGGGGGGAAGGCGATGAAAAACTGTTTTTT.